The TCR beta chain described here comes from a study of cytomegalovirus exposure and HLA in healthy donors. Amplification used 60 Vbeta primers and 13 Jbeta primers. The method was immunoSEQ multiplex PCR; TCRdb's version includes in-frame clones alone and lacks a portion of them. The sample has about 300,000 clones, roughly 90% seen once. Germline lookup yields CDR1 SNHLY and CDR2 FYNNEI. V was shortened by 2 bases and J by 6 bases, with 10 bases between the two germline ends. The CDR3 has 13 amino acids. The sample taken for sequencing was PBMCs. The chain is built from TRBV2 and TRBJ1-2; D gene unclear. This receptor was identified in a man in his forties in good health and CMV-seropositive. CDR3 sequence (DNA): TGTGCCAGCAGTGAAATCGGGTGGGATGGCTACACCTTC. Translated, it gives CASSEIGWDGYTF.